These 3 T cell receptor beta chains were sequenced from one sample in a study of T cells in Graves' hyperthyroidism and ophthalmopathy (dated by TCRdb to about 2019). Library creation used multiplex PCR. The sequencer listed for this sample is Illumina HiSeq 2000. The TCR beta CDR3 regions were amplified from the RNA transcripts. A first-round RT-PCR of the TCR CDR3 used the HTBI primer set with the Qiagen OneStep RT-PCR kit. TCRdb reanalyzed the raw reads on its own, using fastp at Q25 for trimming and MiXCR for clone calling, and kept in-frame beta chains. Entries are consolidated by CDR3 protein sequence, retaining the most common genes and DNA. The sample data list tens of thousands of distinct CDR3 sequences, and approximately 50% of these were observed just once. The ten largest clonotypes hold 6.2% of the sample. The source material was blood. Receptors were obtained from a woman between 45 and 65 years old with Graves' hyperthyroidism that later progressed to Graves' ophthalmopathy.

Written as DNA, the CDR3 is TGTGCCACCAGTGATTCTAGCGGGGCCACAGATACGCAGTATTTT. Amino acids: CATSDSSGATDTQYF. The J gene is TRBJ2-3, the V gene TRBV24-1; 9 bases fit TRBD2. The CDR3 extends over 15 amino acids. With V trimmed by 2 bases and J by 2 bases, 1 base remained unmatched. Germline-derived CDR1 and CDR2 are KGHDR and SFDVKD.

This clonotype was counted at least ten times. The gene calls are TRBV6-1 and TRBJ2-5; D is perhaps TRBD1 or TRBD2 (6 bases each). From germline, CDR1 is MNHNS and CDR2 SASEGT. The CDR3 totals 15 residues. V lost 6 bases and J lost 2, with 16 bases in between. CDR3 in amino acids: CASRWSGAEQETQYF. In DNA form, the CDR3 reads TGTGCCAGCAGGTGGTCGGGGGCCGAACAAGAGACCCAGTACTTC.

About this clonotype itself: A read error may produce the germline difference seen at one junction end. This chain joins TRBV11-3 and TRBJ1-3; 10 bases line up with TRBD1. This CDR3 has 16 residues. Germline assignment: CDR1 SGHNT and CDR2 YENEEA. The CDR3, as DNA: TGTGCCAGCAGCCGACGCGGGACAGGGGCGGGAAACGCCATATATTTT. Encoded protein: CASSRRGTGAGNAIYF.